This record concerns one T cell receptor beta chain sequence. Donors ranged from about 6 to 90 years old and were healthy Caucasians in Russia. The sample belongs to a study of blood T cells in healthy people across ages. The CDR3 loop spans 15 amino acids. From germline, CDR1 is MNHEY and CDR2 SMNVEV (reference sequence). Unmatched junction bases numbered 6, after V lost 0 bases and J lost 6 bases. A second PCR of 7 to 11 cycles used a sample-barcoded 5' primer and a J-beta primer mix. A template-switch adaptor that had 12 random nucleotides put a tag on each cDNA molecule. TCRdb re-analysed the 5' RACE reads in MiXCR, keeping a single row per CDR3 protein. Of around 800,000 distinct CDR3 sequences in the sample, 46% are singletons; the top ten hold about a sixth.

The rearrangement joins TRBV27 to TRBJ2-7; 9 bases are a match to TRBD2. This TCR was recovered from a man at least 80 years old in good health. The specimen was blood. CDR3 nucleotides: TGTGCCAGCAGTTTATCAGGCGGGGGGGCTTCCGAGCAGTACTTC. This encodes CASSLSGGGASEQYF.